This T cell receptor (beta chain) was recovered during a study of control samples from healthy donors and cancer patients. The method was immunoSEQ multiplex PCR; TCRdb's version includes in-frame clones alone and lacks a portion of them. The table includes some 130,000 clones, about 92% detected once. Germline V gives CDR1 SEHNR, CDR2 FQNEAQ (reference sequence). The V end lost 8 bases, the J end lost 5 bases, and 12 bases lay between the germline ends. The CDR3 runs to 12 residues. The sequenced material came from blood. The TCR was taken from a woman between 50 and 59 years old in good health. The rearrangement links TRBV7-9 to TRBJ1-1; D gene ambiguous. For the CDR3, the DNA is TGTGCCAGCTGTGCTGGAAGGACTGAAGCTTTCTTT. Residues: CASCAGRTEAFF. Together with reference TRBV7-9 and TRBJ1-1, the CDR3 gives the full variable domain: DTGVSQNPRHKITKRGQNVTFRCDPISEHNRLYWYRQTLGQGPEFLTYFQNEAQLEKSRLLSDRFSAERPKGSFSTLEIQRTEQGDSAMYLCASCAGRTEAFFGQGTRLTVV.